Listed here are 17 T cell receptor beta chains from one sample, sequenced in a study of blood T cell repertoires in COVID-19. The protocol was immunoSEQ multiplex PCR, while the TCRdb copy is restricted to in-frame clones and leaves out a portion. Seen here are 95,000 to 100,000 clones, about 87% observed once, and the top ten hold roughly 10%. Material for sequencing was peripheral blood. These receptors were taken from a woman aged 25 to 39 with acute or convalescent COVID-19.

The gene calls are TRBV3-1 (or the pseudogene TRBV3-2) and TRBJ1-4, with a possible D match to TRBD1 (6 bases). Germline V lookup: CDR1 LGHDT, CDR2 YNNKEL (reference sequence). The V gene lost 0 bases and the J gene lost 3 bases, with 11 bases spanning the gap. This CDR3 has 16 amino acids. CDR3 nucleotides: TGTGCCAGCAGCCAAGACCCCGACAGGCCTAATGAAAAACTGTTTTTT. Translating it yields CASSQDPDRPNEKLFF.

The chain couples TRBV9 to TRBJ2-1, with 9 bases identical to TRBD2. V lost 2 bases to trimming and J lost 7 bases; unmatched junction nucleotides: 7. This CDR3 contains 15 residues. Germline CDR1 is SGDLS and CDR2 is YYNGEE. CDR3 sequence: CASSVASGEGNEQFF. The CDR3 region has the DNA TGTGCCAGCAGCGTCGCTAGCGGGGAAGGGAATGAGCAGTTCTTC.

This chain uses TRBV9 with TRBJ2-3; TRBD2 aligns across 11 bases. Germline CDR1 is SGDLS and CDR2 is YYNGEE. V lost 4 bases to trimming and J lost 2 bases; unmatched junction nucleotides: 18. The CDR3 sequence is 20 residues long. The CDR3 DNA sequence: TGTGCCAGCAGCCCCCGGGGTAGCGGGGGGGCGGAATTCCCCACAGATACGCAGTATTTT. Translated: CASSPRGSGGAEFPTDTQYF. Complete variable domain (other parts from reference TRBV9 and TRBJ2-3): DSGVTQTPKHLITATGQRVTLRCSPRSGDLSVYWYQQSLDQGLQFLIQYYNGEERAKGNILERFSAQQFPDLHSELNLSSLELGDSALYFCASSPRGSGGAEFPTDTQYFGPGTRLTVL.

The rearrangement joins TRBV11-2 to TRBJ2-1; 7 positions match TRBD1. Germline-derived CDR1 and CDR2 are SGHAT and FQNNGV. V trimming: 0 bases; J trimming: 6 bases; junction bases outside the gene matches: 8. The CDR3 loop spans 16 amino acids. CDR3 nucleotide sequence: TGTGCCAGCAGCTTAGACCGACAGGGTGTGGGCAATGAGCAGTTCTTC. Protein: CASSLDRQGVGNEQFF.

The V gene is TRBV6-4, the J gene TRBJ1-5, with a weak D call TRBD1 (6 bases). This CDR3 has 15 residues. Trimming took 8 bases from V and 5 from J, leaving 19 bases between them. Germline V gene data show CDR1 as MRHNA and CDR2 as SNTAGT. The CDR3 loop reads CASPEVGTFHQPQHF. The CDR3 bases are TGTGCCAGCCCAGAAGTCGGGACATTCCATCAGCCCCAGCATTTT.

The chain links TRBV4-1 to TRBJ2-3, with D possibly TRBD2 on 6 matching bases. Germline V gene lookup returns CDR1 MGHRA and CDR2 YSYEKL. V was cut by 8 bases and J by 2 bases, with 11 bases left in between. This CDR3 region has 13 residues. Here the CDR3 DNA reads TGCGCCAGCTCCGGGAGACTCACAGATACGCAGTATTTT. It encodes CASSGRLTDTQYF.

This chain joins TRBV28 and TRBJ2-3; D uncertain. The CDR3 runs 13 residues. Trimming pared 4 bases from V and 2 bases from J, leaving 7 bases between. Germline CDR1 MDHEN, CDR2 SYDVKM. CDR3 nucleotides: TGTGCCAGCAGTTATGACAACACAGATACGCAGTATTTT. Protein product: CASSYDNTDTQYF.

The chain joins TRBV28 to TRBJ2-3, with D perhaps matching TRBD2 (6 bases). The CDR3 has 15 amino acids. In germline, CDR1 is MDHEN, CDR2 SYDVKM. V lost 5 bases to trimming and J lost 6 bases, with 18 bases between them. Here the CDR3 DNA reads TGTGCCAGCAGTCCAACTAGTTGGGGGGTTGATACGCAGTATTTT. Amino acid sequence: CASSPTSWGVDTQYF.

This clone was seen only a few times. The chain links TRBV7-3 to TRBJ2-1, with D possibly TRBD2 on 5 matching bases. V gave up 2 bases and J gave up 9 bases, with 11 bases separating them. CDR3 length equals 13 residues. Looked up from germline, CDR1 is SGHTA and CDR2 is FQGTGA. Written as DNA, the CDR3 is TGTGCCAGCAGCTTACTGCTGGCGGGTGAGCAGTTCTTC. It codes for CASSLLLAGEQFF.

CDR3 DNA sequence: TGTGCCAGCAGCCCGGGGGACAGGAGCTATGGCTACACCTTC. Its protein product is CASSPGDRSYGYTF. The V and J genes are TRBV7-8 and TRBJ1-2; 8 bases map to TRBD1. CDR1 is SGHVS, CDR2 FQNEAQ, per germline. This CDR3 comprises 14 residues. V lost 5 bases to trimming and J lost 4 bases; unmatched junction nucleotides: 6.

This chain links TRBV6-5 with TRBJ1-5, with TRBD1 as a possible D gene (5 bases). Germline-derived CDR1 and CDR2 are MNHEY and SVGAGI. V gave up 2 bases and J gave up 0 bases, with 11 bases separating them. The CDR3 contains 16 residues. The CDR3 DNA sequence: TGTGCCAGCAGTTACGCGACAGAGGATAGCAATCAGCCCCAGCATTTT. Its protein is CASSYATEDSNQPQHF.

The chain uses TRBV16 and TRBJ1-5; D remains unclear. Trimming took off 2 bases at V and 2 bases at J, with 10 bases between the two ends. The germline CDR1 and CDR2 sequences are KGHSY and FQNENV. This CDR3 is 15 amino acids long. The CDR3 loop reads CASSQTSRGNQPQHF. The CDR3 coding sequence is TGTGCCAGCAGCCAAACATCTCGGGGCAATCAGCCCCAGCATTTT.

This chain links TRBV6-1 with TRBJ1-1; no firm D call. This CDR3 region has 16 residues. Germline-derived CDR1 and CDR2 are MNHNS and SASEGT. The germline V and J ends were trimmed by 3 bases and 0 bases, with 14 bases remaining between them. The CDR3 sequence is CASSDQLQIMNTEAFF. The CDR3 DNA follows: TGTGCCAGCAGTGACCAGCTACAGATCATGAACACTGAAGCTTTCTTT.

This chain links TRBV6-5 with TRBJ1-6; D not resolved. Deletions cut 7 bases from V and 1 base from J, with 5 bases between. The CDR3 is 13 amino acids. Germline V gene data show CDR1 as MNHEY and CDR2 as SVGAGI. CDR3 nucleotides: TGTGCCAGCACGGTGTCCTATAATTCACCCCTCCACTTT. Residues: CASTVSYNSPLHF.

The CDR3, as DNA: TGTGCCAGCAGCTTAGAATCCAAATTCACGGACAATGAGCAGTTCTTC. Amino acid sequence: CASSLESKFTDNEQFF. The genes are TRBV7-8 and TRBJ2-1; the D is unclear. Trimming took 1 base from V and 5 from J, leaving 15 bases between them. Germline loops: CDR1 SGHVS, CDR2 FQNEAQ. The CDR3 spans 16 residues.

V is TRBV21-1 and J is TRBJ1-5; the tabulated D call, TRBD1, remains unverified against the DNA. TRBV21-1 is noted as a pseudogene. The CDR3 sequence is 17 residues long. The CDR3 loop reads CASSNFKGIIGNQPQHF. The CDR3 nucleotides read TGTGCCAGCAGCAATTTCAAGGGGATAATTGGCAATCAGCCCCAGCATTTT.

The chain links TRBV6-5 to TRBJ1-2; 9 positions match TRBD1. Germline V CDR1 and CDR2: MNHEY, SVGAGI. This CDR3 is 14 amino acids long. The trim removed 6 bases at V and 6 bases at J, leaving 8 bases unmatched. This chain's CDR3 is CASRGQGVWDGYTF. CDR3 sequence (DNA): TGTGCCAGCAGGGGACAGGGTGTATGGGATGGCTACACCTTC.